Sequencing of this T cell receptor beta chain was carried out in a study of glioma-infiltrating T cells after dendritic cell vaccination. Across the study: Autologous tumor lysate was loaded overnight onto monocyte-derived dendritic cells grown about seven days with IL-4 and GM-CSF.

V lost 4 bases and J lost 2; bases outside the gene matches: 8. Germline values: CDR1 MNHNS, CDR2 SASEGT. This CDR3 has 16 amino acids. Measured with immunoSEQ multiplex PCR; TCRdb has only the in-frame clones, and not every one. Of around 89,000 clones in the sample, just over 85% were seen once. The chain recombines TRBV6-1 with TRBJ2-7; 10 nucleotides match TRBD2. The receptor's source is a human donor with glioblastoma. Sample: blood, taken before dendritic cell vaccination. CDR3 sequence (DNA): TGTGCCAGCAGTGCCTTTCTAGCGGGAGCTCCCTACGAGCAGTACTTC. Translation gives CASSAFLAGAPYEQYF.